Presented here are 5 T cell receptor beta chains from one specimen sequenced in a study of CD8+CD57+ T cells in acquired aplastic anemia. TCR beta VDJ combinations and CDR3 sequences were profiled from genomic DNA. TCRdb reprocessed the reads via MiXCR and lists one record per CDR3 protein. Counted here are 250,000 to 350,000 distinct CDR3 sequences, 50% to 70% occurring once; the ten biggest clones make up around 8%. Source material: sorted CD4+, CD8+, or CD8+CD57+ T cells (not recorded which) from PBMCs. The receptors originated from a human donor with severe aplastic anemia or a healthy control (not recorded which).

The rearrangement uses TRBV20-1 and TRBJ1-6; the match to TRBD1 covers 9 bases. The CDR3 runs to 15 residues. V shed 6 bases, J shed 10 bases, and the junction held 13 bases outside the gene matches. The germline V gene has CDR1 DFQATT and CDR2 SNEGSKA (reference sequence). CDR3 DNA: TGCAGTGCGCCCGGGACAGGGTCAATTGAGTCACCCCTCCACTTT. Translation gives CSAPGTGSIESPLHF.

V is TRBV25-1 and J is TRBJ2-2; D possibly uses TRBD1 or TRBD2 (6 bases each). V lost 7 bases to trimming and J lost 6 bases, with 18 bases between them. CDR3 length equals 15 residues. Germline CDR1 and CDR2: MGHDK and SYGVNS. The CDR3 sequence is CASTEGGLVAGELFF. The CDR3 DNA reads TGTGCCAGCACCGAAGGGGGGTTGGTGGCCGGGGAGCTGTTTTTT.

The chain uses TRBV12-3 or TRBV12-4 and TRBJ1-6; 7 bases are shared with TRBD1. V lost 4 bases, J lost 7 bases, and 4 bases stayed unmatched. The CDR3 loop spans 14 amino acids. The CDR3 loop reads CASSSTGRNSPLHF. The CDR3 nucleotides read TGTGCCAGCAGTTCGACAGGGAGGAATTCACCCCTCCACTTT.

This clonotype turned up a few times. This chain joins TRBV6-1 and TRBJ1-1; D gene unclear. Germline CDR1 is MNHNS and CDR2 is SASEGT. V lost 10 bases, J lost 2 bases, and 11 bases lay in between. CDR3 length equals 12 residues. CDR3 in amino acids: CATEEDNTEAFF. The CDR3, as DNA: TGTGCCACCGAAGAGGATAACACTGAAGCTTTCTTT.

V gene TRBV20-1 combines with J gene TRBJ2-1; TRBD2 aligns across 7 bases. The J segment lost 5 bases and the V segment lost 2 bases, leaving 6 bases of the junction unmatched. The CDR3 runs 14 residues. The germline CDR1 and CDR2 sequences are DFQATT and SNEGSKA (reference sequence). CDR3 sequence (DNA): TGCAGTGCTAGATGGGCTAGCGGCAACAATGAGCAGTTCTTC. This codes for CSARWASGNNEQFF.